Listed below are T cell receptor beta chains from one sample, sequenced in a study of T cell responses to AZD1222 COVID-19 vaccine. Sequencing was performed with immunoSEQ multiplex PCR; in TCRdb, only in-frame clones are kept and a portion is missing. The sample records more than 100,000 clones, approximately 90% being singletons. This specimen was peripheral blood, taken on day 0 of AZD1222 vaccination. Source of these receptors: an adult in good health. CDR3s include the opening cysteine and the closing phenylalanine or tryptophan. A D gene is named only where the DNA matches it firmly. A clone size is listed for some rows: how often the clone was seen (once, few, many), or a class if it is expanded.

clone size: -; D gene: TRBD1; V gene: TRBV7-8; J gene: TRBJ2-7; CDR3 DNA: TGTGCCAGCAGCTCTTCTACAGGGACAGGGTACTTC; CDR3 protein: CASSSSTGTGYF
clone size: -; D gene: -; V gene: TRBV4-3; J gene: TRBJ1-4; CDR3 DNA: TGCGCCAGCAGCCCCGGACGTTTGGGTGAAAAACTGTTTTTT; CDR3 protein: CASSPGRLGEKLFF
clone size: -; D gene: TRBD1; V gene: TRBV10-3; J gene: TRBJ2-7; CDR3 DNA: TGTGCCATCAGCGCCGCGAGGGGGCTCACCTACGAGCAGTACTTC; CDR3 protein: CAISAARGLTYEQYF
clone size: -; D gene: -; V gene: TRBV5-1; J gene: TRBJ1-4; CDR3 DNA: TGCGCCAGCAGCTTGAGAGGGCTTGAAAAACTGTTTTTT; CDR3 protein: CASSLRGLEKLFF
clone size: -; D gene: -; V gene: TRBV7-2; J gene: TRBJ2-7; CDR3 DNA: TGTGCCAGCAGCTTAGCAGGGTCACCCTACGAGCAGTACTTC; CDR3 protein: CASSLAGSPYEQYF
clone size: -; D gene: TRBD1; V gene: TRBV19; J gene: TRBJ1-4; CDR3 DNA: TGTGCCAGTACCCCCAGCCAGGGGGGATTCACTAATGAAAAACTGTTTTTT; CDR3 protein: CASTPSQGGFTNEKLFF
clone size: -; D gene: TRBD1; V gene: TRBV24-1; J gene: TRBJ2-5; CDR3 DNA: TGTGCCACCACGGCGGGACAGGGGGCAGAGACCCAGTACTTC; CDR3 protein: CATTAGQGAETQYF
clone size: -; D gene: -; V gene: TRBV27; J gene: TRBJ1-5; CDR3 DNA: TGTGCCAGCAGTTTATTTGGAGGGGCAAATCAGCCCCAGCATTTT; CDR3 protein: CASSLFGGANQPQHF
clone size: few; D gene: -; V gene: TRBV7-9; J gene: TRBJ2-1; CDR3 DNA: TGTGCCAGCAGCTTCGAACCCCTAGAGGACGGGATCCAGTTCTTC; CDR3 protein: CASSFEPLEDGIQFF
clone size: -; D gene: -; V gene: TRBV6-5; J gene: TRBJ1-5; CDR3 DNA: TGTGCCAGCACCGGAGCAGGCCCTAATCAGCCCCAGCATTTT; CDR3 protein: CASTGAGPNQPQHF
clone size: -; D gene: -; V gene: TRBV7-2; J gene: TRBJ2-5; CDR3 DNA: TGTGCCAGCAGCTTAGGACCGCGTGAGACCCAGTACTTC; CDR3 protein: CASSLGPRETQYF
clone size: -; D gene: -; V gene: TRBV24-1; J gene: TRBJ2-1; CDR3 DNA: TGTGCCACCAGTGATCCGACAATTGGGGTAGGCAATGAGCAGTTCTTC; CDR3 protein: CATSDPTIGVGNEQFF
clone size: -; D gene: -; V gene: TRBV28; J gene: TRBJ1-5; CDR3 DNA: TGTGCCAGCCAGATAGGGGGGGCAACTAATCAGCCCCAGCATTTT; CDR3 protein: CASQIGGATNQPQHF
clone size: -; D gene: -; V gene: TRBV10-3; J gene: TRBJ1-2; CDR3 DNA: TGTGCCATCACGGGGGGGGAAGGTTATGGCTACACCTTC; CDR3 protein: CAITGGEGYGYTF
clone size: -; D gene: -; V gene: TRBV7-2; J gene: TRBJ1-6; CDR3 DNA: TGTGCCAGCAGCTTAGGGGGTCCCCTCCACTTT; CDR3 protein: CASSLGGPLHF
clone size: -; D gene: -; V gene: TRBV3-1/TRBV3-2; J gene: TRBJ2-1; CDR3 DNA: TGTGCCAGCAGCCTCTCCTCCTACAATGAGCAGTTCTTC; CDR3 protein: CASSLSSYNEQFF
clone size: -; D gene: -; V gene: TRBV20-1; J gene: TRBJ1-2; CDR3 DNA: TGCAGTGTTCTGAGGGATTATGGCTACACCTTC; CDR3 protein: CSVLRDYGYTF
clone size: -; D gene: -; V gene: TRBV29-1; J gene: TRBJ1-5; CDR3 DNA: TGCAGCGTTGGGGGTCTCGATCAGCCCCAGCATTTT; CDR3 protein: CSVGGLDQPQHF
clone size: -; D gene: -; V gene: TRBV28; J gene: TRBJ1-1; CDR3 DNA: TGTGCCAGCAGTTTAAATTCAGACACTGAAGCTTTCTTT; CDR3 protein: CASSLNSDTEAFF
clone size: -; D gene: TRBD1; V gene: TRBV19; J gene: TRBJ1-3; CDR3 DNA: TGTGCCAGTAGTATCTATCCAGGGGGCTCTGGAAACACCATATATTTT; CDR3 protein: CASSIYPGGSGNTIYF
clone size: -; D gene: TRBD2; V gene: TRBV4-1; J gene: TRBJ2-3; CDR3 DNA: TGCGCCAGCAGCCAAGTTGGGGGAGGGCCAAAGTCAGCAGATACGCAGTATTTT; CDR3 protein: CASSQVGGGPKSADTQYF
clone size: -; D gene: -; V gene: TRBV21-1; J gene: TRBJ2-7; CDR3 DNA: TGTGCCAGCAGCAAAGGCCGGGGACTGATACGCTACGAGCAGTACTTC; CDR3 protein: CASSKGRGLIRYEQYF
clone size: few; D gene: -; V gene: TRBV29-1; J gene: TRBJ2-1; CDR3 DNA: TGCAGCGTTGTGAGAGAGGGCGGCTCCTACAATGAGCAGTTCTTC; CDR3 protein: CSVVREGGSYNEQFF
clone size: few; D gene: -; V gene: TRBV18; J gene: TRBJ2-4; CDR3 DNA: TGTGCCAGCTCGCGATTTAGCAAAAACATTCAGTACTTC; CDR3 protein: CASSRFSKNIQYF
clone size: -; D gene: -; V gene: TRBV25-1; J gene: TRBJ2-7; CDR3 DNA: TGTGCCAGCAGAGGAGCGGGTTCCTACGAGCAGTACTTC; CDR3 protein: CASRGAGSYEQYF
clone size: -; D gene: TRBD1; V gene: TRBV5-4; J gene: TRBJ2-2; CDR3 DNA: TGTGCCAGCAGCTTACCGGGACAGGGGGCGATCGGGGAGCTGTTTTTT; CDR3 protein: CASSLPGQGAIGELFF
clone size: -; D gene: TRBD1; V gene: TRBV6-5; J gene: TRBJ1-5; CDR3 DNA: TGTGCCAGCAGGCGACAGGGTGGCAATCAGCCCCAGCATTTT; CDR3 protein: CASRRQGGNQPQHF
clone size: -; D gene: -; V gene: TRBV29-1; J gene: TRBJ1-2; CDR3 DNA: TGCAGCGTTGGGTCCCGACCCCAGAGCGAGGGCTACACCTTC; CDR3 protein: CSVGSRPQSEGYTF
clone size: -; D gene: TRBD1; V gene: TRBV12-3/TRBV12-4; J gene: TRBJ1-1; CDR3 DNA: TGTGCCAGCAGTAGGACAGGACCCACTGAAGCTTTCTTT; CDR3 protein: CASSRTGPTEAFF
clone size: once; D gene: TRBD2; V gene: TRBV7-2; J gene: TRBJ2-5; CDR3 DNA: TGTGCCAGCAGCTACCGACTAGCGGGACCCCTAGAGACCCAGTACTTC; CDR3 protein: CASSYRLAGPLETQYF
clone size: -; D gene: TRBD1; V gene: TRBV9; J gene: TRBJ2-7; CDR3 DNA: TGTGCCAGCAGCGCACTTACCGGGACAGGGGGCGGCGAGCAGTACTTC; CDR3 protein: CASSALTGTGGGEQYF
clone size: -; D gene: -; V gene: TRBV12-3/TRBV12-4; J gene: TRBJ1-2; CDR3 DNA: TGTGCCAGCAGTTCGGACGGTGACTATGGCTACACCTTC; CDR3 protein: CASSSDGDYGYTF
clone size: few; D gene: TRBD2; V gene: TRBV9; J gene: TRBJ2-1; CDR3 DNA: TGTGCCAGCAGCCGAGGGACTAGCGGGCTTGAGCAGTTCTTC; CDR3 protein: CASSRGTSGLEQFF
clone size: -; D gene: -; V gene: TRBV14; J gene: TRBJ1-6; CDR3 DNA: TGTGCCAGCAGCCCCAGGAGTAATTCACCCCTCCACTTT; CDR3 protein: CASSPRSNSPLHF
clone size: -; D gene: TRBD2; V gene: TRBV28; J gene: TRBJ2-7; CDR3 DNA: TGTGCCAGCAGCGCACCACTAGCGGGAGCTAACGAGCAGTACTTC; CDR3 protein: CASSAPLAGANEQYF
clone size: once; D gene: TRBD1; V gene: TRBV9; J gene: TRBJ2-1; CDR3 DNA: TGTGCCAGCAGCGTTGGGGACAGCCTATACAATGAGCAGTTCTTC; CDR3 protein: CASSVGDSLYNEQFF
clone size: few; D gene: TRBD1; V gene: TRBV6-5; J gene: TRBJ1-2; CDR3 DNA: TGTGCCAGCAGCCCCAGGACAGGGGCTAACTATGGCTACACCTTC; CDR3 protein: CASSPRTGANYGYTF
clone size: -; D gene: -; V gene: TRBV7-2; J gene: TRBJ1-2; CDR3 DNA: TGTGCCAGCAGCTTAGAGCACATAACAAACTATGGCTACACCTTC; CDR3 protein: CASSLEHITNYGYTF
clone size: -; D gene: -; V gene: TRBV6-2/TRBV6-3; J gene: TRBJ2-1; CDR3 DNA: TGTGCCAGCAGTTACAGCGACCGGGAGCAGTTCTTC; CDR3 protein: CASSYSDREQFF
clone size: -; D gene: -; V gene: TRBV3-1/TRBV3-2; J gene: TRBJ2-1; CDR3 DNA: TGTGCCAGCAGCCAAGATCTAGCGTACAAGCAGTTCTTC; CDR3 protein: CASSQDLAYKQFF
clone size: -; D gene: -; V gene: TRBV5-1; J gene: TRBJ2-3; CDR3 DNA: TGCGCCAGCAGCTTGGGCGGCAGTATCGGGACGGGCGAGACAGATACGCAGTATTTT; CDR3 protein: CASSLGGSIGTGETDTQYF
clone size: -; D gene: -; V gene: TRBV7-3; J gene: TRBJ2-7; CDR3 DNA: TGTGCCAGCAGCTTAAGTCAGGGGGGCGACGAGCAGTACTTC; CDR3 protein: CASSLSQGGDEQYF
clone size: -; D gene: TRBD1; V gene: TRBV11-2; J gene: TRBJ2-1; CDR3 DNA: TGTGCCAGCAGAAAACCGGGACAGCTTTCCTACAATGAGCAGTTCTTC; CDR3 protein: CASRKPGQLSYNEQFF
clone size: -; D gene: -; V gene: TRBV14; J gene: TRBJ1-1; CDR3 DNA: TGTGCCAGCAGCCGACGAAACACTGAAGCTTTCTTT; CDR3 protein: CASSRRNTEAFF
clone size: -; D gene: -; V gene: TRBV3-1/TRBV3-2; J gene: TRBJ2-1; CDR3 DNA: TGTGCCAGCAGCAAAAGGGCGCGCGGTTCTAGCTCCTACAATGAGCAGTTCTTC; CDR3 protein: CASSKRARGSSSYNEQFF
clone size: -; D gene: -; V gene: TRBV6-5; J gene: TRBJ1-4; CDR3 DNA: TGTGCCAGCAGTTCGCTAGAACAGGGAGGAGAAAAACTGTTTTTT; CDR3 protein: CASSSLEQGGEKLFF
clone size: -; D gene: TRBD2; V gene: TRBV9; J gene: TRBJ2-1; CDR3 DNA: TGTGCCAGCAGCGTAGTAGCGGGGGGAGCAGCCCACAATGAGCAGTTCTTC; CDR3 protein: CASSVVAGGAAHNEQFF
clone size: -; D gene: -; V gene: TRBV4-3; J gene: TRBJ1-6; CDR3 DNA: TGCGCCAGCAGCCAAGGGACTCAAGTCTCCTATAATTCACCCCTCCACTTT; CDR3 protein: CASSQGTQVSYNSPLHF
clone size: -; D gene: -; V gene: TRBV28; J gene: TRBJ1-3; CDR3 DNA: TGTGCCAGCAAGGACCCTAAAAAGGTGGGAAACACCATATATTTT; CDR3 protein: CASKDPKKVGNTIYF
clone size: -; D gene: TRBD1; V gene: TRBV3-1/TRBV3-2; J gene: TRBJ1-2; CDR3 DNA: TGTGCCAGCAGCCCAAGACAGGGCGGAGGCTACACCTTC; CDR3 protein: CASSPRQGGGYTF